A single T cell receptor (beta chain) is shown here with its context. The sample holds a few counts of this clonotype. What this receptor recognizes is not known. One base away there is no much larger clone; base qualities are not given. This entry is derived from a study of T-cell reconstitution after alpha-beta-depleted transplantation in children (dated by TCRdb to 2016 to 2017). About the study as a whole: Using TCR repertoire profiling, the study quantitatively followed how T-cell immune reconstitution unfolded in children after TCRalphabeta/CD19-depleted allogeneic hematopoietic cell transplantation. Beyond this particular receptor, the publication reports: In some patients, the high TCRbeta diversity seen at day 60 was put down to recipient T cells and intrathymic progenitors that had survived conditioning. Apparently early alphabetaT-cell count recovery about two months after transplant reportedly relied on only several hundred rapidly expanded clones derived from non-depleted graft cells. Over the following months the frequencies of hyperexpanded clones went down, and after one year T-cell counts and TCRbeta diversity were mostly credited to newly produced T cells.

Receptors were amplified or captured by PCR. Sequencing was performed on an Illumina HiSeq 2500. TCR libraries were prepared with molecular barcoding, using unique molecular identifiers to normalize TCRbeta repertoire quantification. In TCRdb, the public reads were trimmed at Q25 with fastp and aligned with MiXCR, with productive beta chains retained. Each entry merges the rows of one CDR3 protein and shows their most common DNA and genes. For this sample the table gives roughly 500,000 distinct CDR3 sequences, of which roughly a tenth were detected only once. Of the sample, just over 2% is held by the ten largest clones. Taken with the paper, the label for treatment or condition translates to: allogeneic hematopoietic cell transplantation with graft depleted of TCRalphabeta T cells and CD19 B cells. Transplant recipients were children who received TCRalphabeta/CD19-depleted allogeneic hematopoietic cell grafts.

The clonotype originates from a child aged 2-15 years with inherited bone marrow failure, due to receive a stem cell transplant. This sample comprised PBMCs, obtained before TCRalphabeta/CD19-depleted stem cell transplant.

The DNA is TGTGCCACCAGCAGAGTAGGCGCCAATGAGCAGTTCTTC. Its protein is CATSRVGANEQFF. The chain couples TRBV15 to TRBJ2-1; the D gene cannot be named for sure. Trimming costs V 1 base and J 6 bases, and their ends lie 7 bases apart. In the germline V gene (reference sequence), CDR1 corresponds to LNHNV and CDR2 to YYDKDF. Including the terminal cysteine and phenylalanine, the CDR3 comprises 13 residues. CDR3 DNA is the only sequence kept; it has 39 bases, read in frame from the first base.